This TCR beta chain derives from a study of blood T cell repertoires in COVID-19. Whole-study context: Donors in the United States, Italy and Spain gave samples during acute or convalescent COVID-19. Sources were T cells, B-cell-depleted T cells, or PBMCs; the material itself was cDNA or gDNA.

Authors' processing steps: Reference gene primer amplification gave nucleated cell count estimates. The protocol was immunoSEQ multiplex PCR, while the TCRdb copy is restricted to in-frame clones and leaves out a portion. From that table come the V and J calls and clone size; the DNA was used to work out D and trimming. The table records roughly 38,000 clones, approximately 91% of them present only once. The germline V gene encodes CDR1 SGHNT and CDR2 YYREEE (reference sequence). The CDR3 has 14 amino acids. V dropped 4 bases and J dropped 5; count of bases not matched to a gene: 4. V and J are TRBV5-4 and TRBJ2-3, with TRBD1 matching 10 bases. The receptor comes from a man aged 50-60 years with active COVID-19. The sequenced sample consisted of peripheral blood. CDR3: CASSMGTGEDTQYF. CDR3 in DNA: TGTGCCAGCAGCATGGGGACAGGGGAAGATACGCAGTATTTT.